The clone carrying this T cell receptor (beta chain) was counted between two and nine times. The antigen is unknown. This entry is derived from a study of identical twins. There were only healthy Caucasians among the donors. General study points: Twin pairs' shared out-of-frame alpha sequences were enriched in low generation probability.

TCRdb re-called the 5' RACE reads with MiXCR, one entry per CDR3 protein. The repertoire includes more than 1.5 million distinct CDR3 sequences, around 33% of them detected once, and approximately 0.29% sits in the top ten. Sequencing was carried out using cord blood. This TCR derives from a newborn girl in good health.

The CDR3 loop is CSARELSRSEQYF. The DNA of the CDR3 is TGCAGTGCTAGAGAGCTTAGCCGGAGTGAGCAGTACTTC. This chain links TRBV20-1 with TRBJ2-5, with D hard to call. The length of the CDR3 is 13 residues. The V end was cut by 0 bases, the J end by 11 bases, with 16 bases between. Per the germline V gene, CDR1 is DFQATT and CDR2 is SNEGSKA (reference sequence).